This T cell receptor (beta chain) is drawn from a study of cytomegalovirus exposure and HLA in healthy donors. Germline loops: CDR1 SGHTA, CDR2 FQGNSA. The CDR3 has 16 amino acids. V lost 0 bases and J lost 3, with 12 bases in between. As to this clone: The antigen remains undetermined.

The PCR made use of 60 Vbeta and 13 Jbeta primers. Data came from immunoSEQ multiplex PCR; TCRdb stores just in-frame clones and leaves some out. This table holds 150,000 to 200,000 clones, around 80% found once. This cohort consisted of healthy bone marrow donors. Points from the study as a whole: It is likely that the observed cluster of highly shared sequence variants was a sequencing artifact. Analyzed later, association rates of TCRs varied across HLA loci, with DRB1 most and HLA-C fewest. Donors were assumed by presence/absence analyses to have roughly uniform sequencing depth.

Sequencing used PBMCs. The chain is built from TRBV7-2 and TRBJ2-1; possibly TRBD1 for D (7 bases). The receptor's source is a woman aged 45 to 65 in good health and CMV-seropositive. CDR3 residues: CASSLARGQIYNEQFF. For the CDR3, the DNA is TGTGCCAGCAGCTTAGCGCGGGGACAGATCTACAATGAGCAGTTCTTC.